Listed below are T cell receptor beta chains from one sample, sequenced in a study of regulatory T cells in long-lasting Graves disease. TCRdb re-analysed the multiplex PCR reads in MiXCR, keeping a single row per CDR3 protein. Among about half a million distinct CDR3 sequences listed, 20% to 25% were seen once. This material consisted of peripheral blood mononuclear cells (PBMCs), taken when the disease was refractory, from a patient treated with antithyroid drugs. The source is a female donor with Graves disease. Each CDR3 is given with its conserved first and last residue. The order of the fields is V gene, J gene, clone size, D gene, CDR3 DNA, CDR3 protein. D genes are given only for firm matches. Expanded clones get a size class; other rows say once, few or many, or leave the size out.

V: TRBV28
J: TRBJ2-7
size: many
D: NA
DNA: TGTGCCAGCAGCGTCGTGGGGTCCTACGAGCAGTACTTC
CDR3: CASSVVGSYEQYF

V: TRBV5-1
J: TRBJ2-7
size: NA
D: NA
DNA: TGCGCCAGCAGCTTGGAAGGGGACAACTCCTACGAGCAGTACTTC
CDR3: CASSLEGDNSYEQYF

V: TRBV5-1
J: TRBJ2-7
size: NA
D: TRBD1
DNA: TGTGCCAGCAGCTTGGCGGACAGGCTTCACGAGCAGTACTTC
CDR3: CASSLADRLHEQYF

V: TRBV12-3/TRBV12-4
J: TRBJ2-7
size: many
D: NA
DNA: TGTGCCAGCAGTCCGGAAACAGGGTTTAGCTCCTACGAGCAGTACTTC
CDR3: CASSPETGFSSYEQYF

V: TRBV19
J: TRBJ2-2
size: few
D: NA
DNA: TGTGCCAGTAACAGGGGGCTAGCGGGTAACACCGGGGAGCTGTTTTTT
CDR3: CASNRGLAGNTGELFF

V: TRBV19
J: TRBJ2-6
size: NA
D: NA
DNA: TGTGCCAGTAGTATTTTTGGGGCCAACGTCCTGACTTTC
CDR3: CASSIFGANVLTF

V: TRBV24-1
J: TRBJ2-5
size: NA
D: TRBD1
DNA: TGTGCCACCAGTGATCCGGGGGGGGACAGGGGGACCCAGTACTTC
CDR3: CATSDPGGDRGTQYF

V: TRBV5-1
J: TRBJ1-5
size: many
D: TRBD1
DNA: TGCGCCAGCAGCTTGACAGGGGAGCATCAGCCCCAGCATTTT
CDR3: CASSLTGEHQPQHF

V: TRBV20-1
J: TRBJ2-5
size: NA
D: NA
DNA: TGCAGTGCTAGAGAGCCGGGAAGGGTTCCGCAAGAGACCCAGTACTTC
CDR3: CSAREPGRVPQETQYF

V: TRBV7-2
J: TRBJ1-4
size: many
D: NA
DNA: TGTGCCAGCAGCTTAATCCCAGGTTCTAAGCAACTGTTTTTT
CDR3: CASSLIPGSKQLFF

V: TRBV6-2/TRBV6-3
J: TRBJ2-2
size: many
D: NA
DNA: TGTGCCAGCACCAGAGCGGCAGGGCGGGAGCTGTTTTTT
CDR3: CASTRAAGRELFF

V: TRBV27
J: TRBJ2-2
size: many
D: TRBD2
DNA: TGTGCCAGCAGGAGAAACCCCGGGGGGGACGGCACCGGGGAGCTGTTTTTT
CDR3: CASRRNPGGDGTGELFF

V: TRBV6-1
J: TRBJ1-6
size: NA
D: NA
DNA: TGTGCCGGCAGTAAACAATCCTATAATTCACCCCTCCACTTT
CDR3: CAGSKQSYNSPLHF

V: TRBV7-2
J: TRBJ1-1
size: few
D: TRBD1
DNA: TGTGCCAGCAGCTTCCAGGGGGCGGACGGCACTGAAGCTTTCTTT
CDR3: CASSFQGADGTEAFF

V: TRBV11-2
J: TRBJ2-1
size: NA
D: TRBD2
DNA: TGTGCCAGCAGCTTACTGGGACTAGCGGCCTACAATGAGCAGTTCTTC
CDR3: CASSLLGLAAYNEQFF

V: TRBV5-8
J: TRBJ1-4
size: few
D: NA
DNA: TGTGCCAGCAGCTTGTCGCCCGATGAAAAACTGTTTTTT
CDR3: CASSLSPDEKLFF

V: TRBV24-1
J: TRBJ1-5
size: many
D: NA
DNA: TGTGCCACCAGTGAAAGGGGAAGTCAGCCCCAGCATTTT
CDR3: CATSERGSQPQHF

V: TRBV20-1
J: TRBJ2-7
size: NA
D: NA
DNA: TGCAGTGCTACCACCGCCCTCGGGTCCTACGAGCAGTACTTC
CDR3: CSATTALGSYEQYF

V: TRBV24-1
J: TRBJ2-7
size: many
D: NA
DNA: TGTGCCACCAGTGATTTGGACGAGCAGTACTTC
CDR3: CATSDLDEQYF

V: TRBV6-1
J: TRBJ2-7
size: NA
D: NA
DNA: TGTGCCAGCAGTGAAGCAAGGAGGATCAACTACGAGCAGTACTTC
CDR3: CASSEARRINYEQYF

V: TRBV29-1
J: TRBJ2-1
size: few
D: NA
DNA: TGCAGCGTTGAAGAGGGGGCCTTCAATGAGCAGTTCTTC
CDR3: CSVEEGAFNEQFF

V: TRBV11-2
J: TRBJ1-1
size: NA
D: TRBD1
DNA: TGTGCCAGCAGATGGGGACAGGGGGCTGTAGCTTTCTTT
CDR3: CASRWGQGAVAFF

V: TRBV14
J: TRBJ1-2
size: NA
D: NA
DNA: TGTGCCAGCAGCCAAGATGCTCCTCCACCGCGGGGCTACACCTTC
CDR3: CASSQDAPPPRGYTF

V: TRBV20-1
J: TRBJ2-2
size: NA
D: TRBD1
DNA: TGCAGTGCTAGAGACCGGGACAGGGGGGGGGCCGGGGAGCTGTTTTTT
CDR3: CSARDRDRGGAGELFF